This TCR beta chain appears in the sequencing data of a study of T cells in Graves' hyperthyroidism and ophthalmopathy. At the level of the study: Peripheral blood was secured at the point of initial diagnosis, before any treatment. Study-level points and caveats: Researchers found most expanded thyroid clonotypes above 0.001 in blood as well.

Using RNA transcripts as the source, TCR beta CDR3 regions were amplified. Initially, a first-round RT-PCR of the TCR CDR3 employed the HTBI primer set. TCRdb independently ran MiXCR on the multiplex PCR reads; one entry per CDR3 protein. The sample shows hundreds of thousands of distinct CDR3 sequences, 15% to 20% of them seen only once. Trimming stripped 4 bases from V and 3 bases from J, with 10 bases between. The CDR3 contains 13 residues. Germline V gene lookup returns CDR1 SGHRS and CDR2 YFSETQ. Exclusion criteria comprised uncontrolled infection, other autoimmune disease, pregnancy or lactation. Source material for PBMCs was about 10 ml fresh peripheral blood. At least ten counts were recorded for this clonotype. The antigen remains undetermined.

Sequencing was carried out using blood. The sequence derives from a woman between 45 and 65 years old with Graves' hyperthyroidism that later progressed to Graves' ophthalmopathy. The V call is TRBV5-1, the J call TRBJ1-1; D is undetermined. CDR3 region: CASSLGPDTEAFF. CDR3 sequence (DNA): TGCGCCAGCAGCCTAGGACCGGACACTGAAGCTTTCTTT.